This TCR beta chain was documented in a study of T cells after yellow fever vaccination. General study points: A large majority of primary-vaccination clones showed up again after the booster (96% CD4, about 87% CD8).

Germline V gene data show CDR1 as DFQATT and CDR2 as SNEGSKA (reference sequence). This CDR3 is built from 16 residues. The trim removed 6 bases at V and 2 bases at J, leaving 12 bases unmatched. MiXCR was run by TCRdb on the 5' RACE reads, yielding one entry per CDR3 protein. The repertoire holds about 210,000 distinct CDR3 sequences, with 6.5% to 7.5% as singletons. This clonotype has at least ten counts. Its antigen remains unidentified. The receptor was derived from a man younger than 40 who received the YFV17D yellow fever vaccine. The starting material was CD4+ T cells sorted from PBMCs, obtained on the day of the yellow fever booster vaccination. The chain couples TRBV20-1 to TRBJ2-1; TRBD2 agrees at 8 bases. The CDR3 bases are TGCAGTGCCCACTCAAGAAGCGGGAGCACCTACAATGAGCAGTTCTTC. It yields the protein CSAHSRSGSTYNEQFF.